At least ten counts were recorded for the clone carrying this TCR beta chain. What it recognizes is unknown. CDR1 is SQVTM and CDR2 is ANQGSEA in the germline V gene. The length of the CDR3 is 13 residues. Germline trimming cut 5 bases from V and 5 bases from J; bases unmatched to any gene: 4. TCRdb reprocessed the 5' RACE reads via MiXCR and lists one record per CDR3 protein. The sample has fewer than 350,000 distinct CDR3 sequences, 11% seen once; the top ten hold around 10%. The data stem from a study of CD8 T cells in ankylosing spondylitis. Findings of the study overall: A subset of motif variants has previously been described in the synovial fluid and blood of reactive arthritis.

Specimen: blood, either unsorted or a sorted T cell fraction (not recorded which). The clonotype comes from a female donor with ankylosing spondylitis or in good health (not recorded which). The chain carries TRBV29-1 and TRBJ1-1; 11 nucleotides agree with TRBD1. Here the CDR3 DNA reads TGCAGCGTTTACAGGGACAGGGGGACTGAAGCTTTCTTT. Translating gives CSVYRDRGTEAFF.